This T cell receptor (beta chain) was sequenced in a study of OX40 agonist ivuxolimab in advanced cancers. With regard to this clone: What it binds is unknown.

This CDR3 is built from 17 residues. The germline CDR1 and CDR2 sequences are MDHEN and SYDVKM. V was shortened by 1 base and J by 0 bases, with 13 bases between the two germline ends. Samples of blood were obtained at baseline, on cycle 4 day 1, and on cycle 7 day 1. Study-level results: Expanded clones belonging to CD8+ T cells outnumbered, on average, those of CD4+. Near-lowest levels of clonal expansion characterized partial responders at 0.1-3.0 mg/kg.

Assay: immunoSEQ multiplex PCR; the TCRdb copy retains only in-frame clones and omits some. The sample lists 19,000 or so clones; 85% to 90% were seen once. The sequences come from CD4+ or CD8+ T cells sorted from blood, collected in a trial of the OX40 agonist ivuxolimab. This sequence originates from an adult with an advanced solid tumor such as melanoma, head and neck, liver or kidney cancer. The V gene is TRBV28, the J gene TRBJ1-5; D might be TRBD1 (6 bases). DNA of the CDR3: TGTGCCAGCAGTTTATTGAGGCAGGGGCTTAGCAATCAGCCCCAGCATTTT. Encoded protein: CASSLLRQGLSNQPQHF.